This T cell receptor beta chain was sequenced during a study of T cells in Graves' hyperthyroidism and ophthalmopathy. Amplification of TCR beta CDR3 regions was performed using RNA transcripts as template. First-round RT-PCR targeting the TCR CDR3 was performed with the HTBI primer set. TCRdb independently ran MiXCR on the multiplex PCR reads; one entry per CDR3 protein. The repertoire consists of some 270,000 distinct CDR3 sequences, with roughly 22% occurring once and the leading ten covering about a third. Ophthalmopathy patients had moderate-to-severe active disease, CAS ≥3, NOSPECS ≥4, and disease duration under 3 months. Uncontrolled infection, other autoimmune disease, pregnancy and lactation each barred patients from inclusion. Diagnosis relied on clinical symptoms, serum thyroxine and TRAb, thyroid ultrasound and orbital computed tomography. This clonotype was detected a few times. Sequencing used blood. The source of this sequence is a woman in her thirties or forties with Graves' ophthalmopathy.

CDR3 DNA: TGTGCCAGCAGCCCCATAGCGGGGGGGAGAGTGGAGACCCAGTACTTC. Its translation: CASSPIAGGRVETQYF. V is TRBV7-3 and J is TRBJ2-5, with 11 bases matching TRBD2. CDR3 size: 16 residues. The germline V gene encodes CDR1 SGHTA and CDR2 FQGTGA. The V segment lost 5 bases and the J segment 5 bases; nucleotides outside the gene matches: 10.